This TCR beta chain came from a study of OX40 agonist ivuxolimab in advanced cancers. Background for the entire study: Ivuxolimab, which targeted the costimulatory receptor OX40 (CD134), was an agonistic, fully human IgG2 monoclonal antibody. Intravenous ivuxolimab was administered to patients every 2 weeks at six dose levels: 0.01, 0.1, 0.3, 1.5, 3 and 10 mg/kg. Of the 52 patients in dose escalation, about 20 had hepatocellular carcinoma, about 15 had melanoma, 9 had renal cell carcinoma and 9 had head and neck cancer. A male proportion of 70% to 90% and a mean age of about 60 years, ranging from 23 to 79, were recorded for the dose-escalation cohort. Patients were allowed to have had prior anti-PD-1, anti-PD-L1 or anti-CTLA-4 therapy, and 40% of the dose-escalation patients had previously received checkpoint inhibitors. Partial responses were achieved by three dose-escalation patients, of whom one had hepatocellular carcinoma and two had cutaneous melanoma. The point of sequencing TCRbeta in the periphery was to test whether ivuxolimab changed TCR sequence diversity and drove clonal T-cell expansion. The paper describes the monotherapy dose-escalation part (N of about 54 patients) of the phase I trial of ivuxolimab.

General conclusions and limits of the study: Clonal expansion of both CD4+ and CD8+ blood T cells was observed from baseline to week 6 at doses 0.1 to 3.0 mg/kg. After ivuxolimab, expanded clones were on average more numerous among CD8+ T cells than among CD4+ T cells. In the 0.1-3.0 mg/kg groups, partial responders were among the patients with the lowest normalized peripheral clonal expansion, particularly in CD8+ T cells. The antigen specificity of the clonally expanded peripheral T cells was not determined. Low levels of normalized T-cell clonal expansion were also shown by some nonresponding patients.

The trial excluded patients who had a history of autoimmune disease or who were on systemic immunosuppression. Peripheral blood for TCR sequencing was drawn from every dose cohort at baseline, at cycle 4 day 1 and at cycle 7 day 1. Samples came from an open-label, multicenter, first-in-human phase I dose-escalation trial of ivuxolimab. Adults with locally advanced or metastatic melanoma, renal cell carcinoma, hepatocellular carcinoma or head and neck squamous cell carcinoma were enrolled in the trial. Before TCR sequencing, CD4+ T cells and CD8+ T cells were sorted from peripheral blood as separate populations. In the case of this clone: No cognate antigen has been identified for it. No base quality information exists; no much larger clone differs at one position.

Genomic DNA was extracted from sorted cells for sequencing of the TCRbeta CDR3 region. The immunoSEQ Assay was used for sequencing of TCRbeta CDR3 regions. TCRdb carries this immuneACCESS record with in-frame sequences only. Its versions omit some clonotypes, under half of them owing to an unresolved V gene in the studies checked, with the rest unexplained. The sample profile shows 30,000 to 40,000 clones; over 75% of them were found once. The ten largest clones capture roughly 19% of the sample. The germline V gene (reference sequence) sets CDR1 to MNHEY and CDR2 to SMNVEV. From V the trimming removes 5 bases and from J it removes 4 bases, while the gene matches leave 1 base of the junction unaccounted for. Including the terminal cysteine and phenylalanine, the CDR3 comprises 14 residues. Only the CDR3 DNA is retained, 42 bases long and in frame from the first base.

Sequenced here: CD4+ or CD8+ T cells sorted from blood, sampled in a trial of the OX40 agonist ivuxolimab. The chain is encoded by TRBV27 joined to TRBJ2-1; TRBD2 lines up with 11 middle nucleotides. The receptor was isolated from an adult with an advanced solid tumor such as melanoma, head and neck, liver or kidney cancer. Here is the DNA: TGTGCCAGCAGTCCTAGCGGGGGGTACAATGAGCAGTTCTTC. Translated, this gives CASSPSGGYNEQFF.